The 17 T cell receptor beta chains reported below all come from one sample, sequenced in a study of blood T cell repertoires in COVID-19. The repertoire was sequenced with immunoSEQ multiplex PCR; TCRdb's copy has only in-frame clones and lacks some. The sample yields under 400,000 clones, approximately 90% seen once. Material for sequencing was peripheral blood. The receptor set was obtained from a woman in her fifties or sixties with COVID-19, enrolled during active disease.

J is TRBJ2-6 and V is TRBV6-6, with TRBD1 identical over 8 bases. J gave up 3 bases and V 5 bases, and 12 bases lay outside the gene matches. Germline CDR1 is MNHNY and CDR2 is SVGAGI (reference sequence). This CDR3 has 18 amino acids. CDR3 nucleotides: TGTGCCAGCAGTCTAAGCGGACAGGGAAGAGGTGGGGCCAACGTCCTGACTTTC. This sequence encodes CASSLSGQGRGGANVLTF.

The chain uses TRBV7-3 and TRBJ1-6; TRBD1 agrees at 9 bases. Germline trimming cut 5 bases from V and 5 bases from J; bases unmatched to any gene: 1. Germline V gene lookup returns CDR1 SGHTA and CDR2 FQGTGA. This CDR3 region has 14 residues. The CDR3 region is CASSRTGDNSPLHF. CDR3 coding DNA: TGTGCCAGCAGCAGGACAGGGGATAATTCACCCCTCCACTTT. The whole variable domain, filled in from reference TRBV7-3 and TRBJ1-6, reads GAGVSQTPSNKVTEKGKYVELRCDPISGHTALYWYRQSLGQGPEFLIYFQGTGAADDSGLPNDRFFAVRPEGSVSTLKIQRTERGDSAVYLCASSRTGDNSPLHFGNGTRLTVT.

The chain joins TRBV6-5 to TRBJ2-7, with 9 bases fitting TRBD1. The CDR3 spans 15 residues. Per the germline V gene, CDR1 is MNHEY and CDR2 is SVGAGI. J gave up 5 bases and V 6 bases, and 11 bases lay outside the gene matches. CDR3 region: CASRARRDRANEQYF. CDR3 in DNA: TGTGCCAGCAGGGCGCGCCGGGACAGGGCCAACGAGCAGTACTTC.

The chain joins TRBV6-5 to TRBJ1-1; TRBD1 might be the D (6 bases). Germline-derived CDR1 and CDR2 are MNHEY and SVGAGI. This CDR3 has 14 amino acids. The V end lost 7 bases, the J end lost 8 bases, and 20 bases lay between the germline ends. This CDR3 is CASIPGGVGGEAFF. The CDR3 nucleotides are TGTGCCAGCATCCCCGGGGGCGTGGGGGGGGAAGCTTTCTTT.

The CDR3 loop reads CASSARGGFNQPQHF. The CDR3 nucleotides read TGTGCCAGCAGCGCACGGGGGGGGTTCAATCAGCCCCAGCATTTT. J is TRBJ1-5 and V is TRBV6-5; maybe TRBD1 (5 bases). Looked up from germline, CDR1 is MNHEY and CDR2 is SVGAGI. The CDR3 runs to 15 residues. V was shortened by 6 bases and J by 3 bases, with 15 bases between the two germline ends.

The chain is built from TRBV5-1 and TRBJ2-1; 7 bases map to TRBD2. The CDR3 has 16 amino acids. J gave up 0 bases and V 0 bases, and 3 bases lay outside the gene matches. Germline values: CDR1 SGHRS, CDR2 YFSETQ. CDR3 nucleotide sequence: TGCGCCAGCAGCTTGGCGGGGGGTTCCTCCTACAATGAGCAGTTCTTC. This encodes CASSLAGGSSYNEQFF.

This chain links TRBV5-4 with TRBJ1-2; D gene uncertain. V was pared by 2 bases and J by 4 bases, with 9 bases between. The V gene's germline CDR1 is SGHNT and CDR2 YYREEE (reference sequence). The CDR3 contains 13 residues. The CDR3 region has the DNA TGTGCCAGCAGCTTAAGCGGGGTCTATGGCTACACCTTC. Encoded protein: CASSLSGVYGYTF.

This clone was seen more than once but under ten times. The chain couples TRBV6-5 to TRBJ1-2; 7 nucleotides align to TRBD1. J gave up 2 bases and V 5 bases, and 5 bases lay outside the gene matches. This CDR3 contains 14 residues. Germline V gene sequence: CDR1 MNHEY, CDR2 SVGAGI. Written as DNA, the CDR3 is TGTGCCAGCAGTAACAGGGGTGGAAACTATGGCTACACCTTC. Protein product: CASSNRGGNYGYTF.

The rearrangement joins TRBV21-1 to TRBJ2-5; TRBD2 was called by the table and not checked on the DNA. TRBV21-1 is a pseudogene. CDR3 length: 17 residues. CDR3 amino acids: CASSTGGPGLVIETQYF. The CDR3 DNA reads TGTGCCAGCAGCACGGGGGGGCCGGGACTAGTAATTGAGACCCAGTACTTC.

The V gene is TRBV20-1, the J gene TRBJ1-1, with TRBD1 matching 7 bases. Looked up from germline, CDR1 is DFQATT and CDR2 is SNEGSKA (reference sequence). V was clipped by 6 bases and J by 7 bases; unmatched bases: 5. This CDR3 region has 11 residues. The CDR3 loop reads CSATGQGEAFF. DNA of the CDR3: TGCAGTGCGACAGGGCAGGGTGAAGCTTTCTTT.

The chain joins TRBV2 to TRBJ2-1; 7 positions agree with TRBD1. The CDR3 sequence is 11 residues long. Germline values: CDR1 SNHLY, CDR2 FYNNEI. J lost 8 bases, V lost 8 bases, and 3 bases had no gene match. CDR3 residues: CASLRGYEQFF. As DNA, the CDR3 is TGTGCCAGCCTCAGGGGGTATGAGCAGTTCTTC.

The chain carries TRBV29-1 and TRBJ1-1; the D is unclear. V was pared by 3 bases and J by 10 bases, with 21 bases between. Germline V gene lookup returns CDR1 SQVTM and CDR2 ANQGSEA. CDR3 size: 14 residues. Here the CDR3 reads CSVDFVNPYRGAFF. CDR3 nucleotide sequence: TGCAGCGTTGACTTTGTAAACCCGTACCGAGGAGCTTTCTTT.

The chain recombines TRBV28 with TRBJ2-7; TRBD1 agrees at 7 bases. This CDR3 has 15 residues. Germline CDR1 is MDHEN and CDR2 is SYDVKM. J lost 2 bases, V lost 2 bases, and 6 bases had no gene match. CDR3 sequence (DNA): TGTGCCAGCAGTTTACCGACAGGGATCCCCTACGAGCAGTACTTC. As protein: CASSLPTGIPYEQYF.

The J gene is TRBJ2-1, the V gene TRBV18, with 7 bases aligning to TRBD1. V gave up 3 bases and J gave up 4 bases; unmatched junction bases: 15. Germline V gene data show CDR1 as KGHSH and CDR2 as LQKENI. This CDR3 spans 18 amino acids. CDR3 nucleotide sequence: TGTGCCAGCTCACCCTGGAGAGGGGGCGTTAATGGATACAATGAGCAGTTCTTC. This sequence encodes CASSPWRGGVNGYNEQFF.

DNA of the CDR3: TGTGCCAGCTCATCGGACGCCGTCAGGGGTGGAACTGAAGCTTTCTTT. Translation gives CASSSDAVRGGTEAFF. The V gene is TRBV18, the J gene TRBJ1-1, with a possible D match to TRBD1 (6 bases). The CDR3 has 16 amino acids. Germline CDR1 and CDR2: KGHSH and LQKENI. V was shortened by 5 bases and J by 5 bases, with 21 bases between the two germline ends.

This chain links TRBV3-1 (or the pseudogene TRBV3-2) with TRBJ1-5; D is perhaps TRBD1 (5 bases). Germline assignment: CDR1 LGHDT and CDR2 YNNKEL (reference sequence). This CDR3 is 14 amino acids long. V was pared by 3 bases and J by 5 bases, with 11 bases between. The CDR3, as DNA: TGTGCCAGCAGCCATTACCCGACAGATCAGCCCCAGCATTTT. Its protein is CASSHYPTDQPQHF.

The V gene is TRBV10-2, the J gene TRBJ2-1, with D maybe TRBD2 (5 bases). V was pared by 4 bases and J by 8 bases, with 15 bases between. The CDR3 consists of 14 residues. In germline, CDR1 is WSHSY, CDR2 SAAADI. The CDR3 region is CASSGLAPVDEQFF. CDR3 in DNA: TGCGCCAGCAGTGGGCTAGCCCCCGTGGATGAGCAGTTCTTC.